These T cell receptor beta chains were read from a single sample in a study of vaccination effects on CD4 cells after COVID-19. Their antigens are not known. The method was immunoSEQ multiplex PCR; TCRdb's version includes in-frame clones alone and lacks a portion of them. The sample includes tens of thousands of clones, less than 85% seen only once; the top ten take 2.5% to 3%. The starting material was CD4+ T cells from PBMCs cultured with HCoV-NL63 spike peptides, obtained before COVID-19 vaccination. The source of these receptors is a human donor who received a COVID-19 vaccine. The conserved cysteine and the conserved F or W are not part of the CDR3 here.

V	CDR3
TRBV4-3	ASSQGNSREKLF
TRBV2	ASSAFLGSTEAF
TRBV7-2	ASSLGLAIGELF
TRBV5-1	ASSLDQPNTGELF
TRBV7-2	ASSPGRGRATEAF
TRBV7-6	ASSPGTGKIYGYT
TRBV5-6	ASSFLGSGNTIY
TRBV6-1	ASSKDSYSNQPQH
TRBV6-4	ASSKQGVNTGELF
TRBV9	ASSVGPANYGYT
TRBV4-3	ASSQDPTAAGGQPQH
TRBV7-8	ASSVPGVSTEAF
TRBV24-1	ATSDWTSGGAGADTQY
TRBV19	ASSTLDNVNGYT
TRBV6-5	ASSYGTGNTEAF
TRBV6-2/TRBV6-3	ASSYSRQVTDTQY
TRBV6-1	ASSEIQETQY
TRBV6-4	ASSEGGGTEAF
TRBV18	ASSPNPGGTGNTIY
TRBV9	ASSDLGSSGTDTQY
TRBV5-1	ASSQPGGTEAF
TRBV5-1	ASSPNGGGHADTQY
TRBV7-2	ASSLLGGSGETQY
TRBV5-1	ASGHGAGARETQY
TRBV18	ASSPSTGGSTEAF
TRBV10-3	AISDGRVKGYT
TRBV2	ASTLQGQGGMAF
TRBV2	ASRQFTNTEAF
TRBV14	ASRRTGEETQY
TRBV5-1	ASSFGPGSETQY
TRBV14	ASSPGGSYNSPLH
TRBV5-1	ASSLAVGATNEKLF
TRBV4-3	ASSQDGGTNTGELF
TRBV7-8	ASSRSEGQGAFGYT
TRBV2	ASRKGEGNTEAF
TRBV19	ASSILGQPLVGGTEAF
TRBV18	ASSPLPDSSQPQH
TRBV25-1	ASSDELDKAKGYT
TRBV4-3	ASSQVIGPGGGYT
TRBV4-2	ASSQASGGAHEQF